This T cell receptor beta chain was recovered during a study of shared clonotypes between healthy human individuals. The run depth of the assay was deep. Replicate PCRs from sorted subsets contained roughly 200 ng DNA, which is around 29,000 T cell genomes. How the authors handled the data: ImmunoSEQ gave junction-only sequences without quality scores, so filtering differed. Data came from immunoSEQ multiplex PCR; TCRdb stores just in-frame clones and leaves some out. Clone size and the V and J calls come from that table; the DNA yielded D and trimming. The sample shows roughly 2,300,000 clones, around 92% of them seen only once. V gave up 4 bases and J gave up 4 bases; unmatched junction bases: 9. CDR1 is SEHNR and CDR2 is FQNEAQ in the germline V gene (reference sequence). The CDR3 consists of 15 residues. The study separated CD4+ cells into CD45RA+ naive and CD45RA-negative memory subsets.

This chain uses TRBV7-9 with TRBJ1-1; 7 nucleotides match TRBD1. Sequenced input: naive CD4+ T cells from PBMCs. Subset here: CD45RA+ positively selected. The clonotype was recovered from a man aged 18 to 30 in good health. Some clones in this sample may be carry-over from other donors' samples. DNA for the CDR3: TGTGCCAGCAGCTCGATACTTAACAGGGGCACTGAAGCTTTCTTT. Its translation is CASSSILNRGTEAFF.